The clone carrying this T cell receptor beta chain was seen many times. Trimming stripped 4 bases from V and 0 bases from J, with 8 bases between. CDR1 SNHLY and CDR2 FYNNEI come from the germline V gene. The CDR3 extends over 14 amino acids. This sample is part of a study of breast tumors, draining lymph nodes, adjacent tissues. Breast cancer patients provided tissue from their axillary draining lymph nodes. TCRdb reprocessed the multiplex PCR reads via MiXCR and lists one record per CDR3 protein. The profile shows about 230,000 distinct CDR3 sequences, less than 40% of them singletons. This chain joins TRBV2 and TRBJ2-3; the D is unclear. This receptor was obtained from a female donor with breast cancer. Some clones in this sample may be carry-over from other donors' samples. Sequenced sample: axillary lymph node tissue. CDR3 region: CASSVRVSTDTQYF. DNA of the CDR3: TGTGCCAGCAGTGTTAGGGTGAGCACAGATACGCAGTATTTT. Variable domain in full (rest from reference TRBV2 and TRBJ2-3): EPEVTQTPSHQVTQMGQEVILRCVPISNHLYFYWYRQILGQKVEFLVSFYNNEISEKSEIFDDQFSVERPDGSNFTLKIRSTKLEDSAMYFCASSVRVSTDTQYFGPGTRLTVL.